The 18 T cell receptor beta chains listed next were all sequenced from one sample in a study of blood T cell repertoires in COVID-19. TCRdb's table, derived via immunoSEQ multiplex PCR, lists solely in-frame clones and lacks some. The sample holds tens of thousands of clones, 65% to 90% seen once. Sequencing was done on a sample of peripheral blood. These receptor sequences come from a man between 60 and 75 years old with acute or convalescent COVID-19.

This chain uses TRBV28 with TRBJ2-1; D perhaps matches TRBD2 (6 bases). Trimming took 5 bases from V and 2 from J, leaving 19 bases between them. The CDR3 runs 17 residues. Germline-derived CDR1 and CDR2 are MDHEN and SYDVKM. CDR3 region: CASSTGTVRDPYNEQFF. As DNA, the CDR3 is TGTGCCAGCAGTACTGGGACTGTCAGGGACCCCTACAATGAGCAGTTCTTC.

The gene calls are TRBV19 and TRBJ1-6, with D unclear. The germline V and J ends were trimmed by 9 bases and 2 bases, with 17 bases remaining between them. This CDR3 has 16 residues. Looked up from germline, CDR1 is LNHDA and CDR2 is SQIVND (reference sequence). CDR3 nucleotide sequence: TGTGCCAGCCCCCCTCCCATTGGAGCCTATAATTCACCCCTCCACTTT. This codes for CASPPPIGAYNSPLHF.

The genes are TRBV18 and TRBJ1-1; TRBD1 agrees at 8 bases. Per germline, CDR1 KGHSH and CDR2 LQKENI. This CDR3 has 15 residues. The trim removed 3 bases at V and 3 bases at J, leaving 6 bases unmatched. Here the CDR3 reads CASSPLGQGYTEAFF. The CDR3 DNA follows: TGTGCCAGCTCACCTTTAGGACAGGGATACACTGAAGCTTTCTTT.

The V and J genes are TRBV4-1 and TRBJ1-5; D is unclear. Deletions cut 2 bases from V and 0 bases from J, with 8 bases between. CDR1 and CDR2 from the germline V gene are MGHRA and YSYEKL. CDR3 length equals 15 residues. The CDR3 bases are TGCGCCAGCAGCCAAACCCCCTATAGCAATCAGCCCCAGCATTTT. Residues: CASSQTPYSNQPQHF.

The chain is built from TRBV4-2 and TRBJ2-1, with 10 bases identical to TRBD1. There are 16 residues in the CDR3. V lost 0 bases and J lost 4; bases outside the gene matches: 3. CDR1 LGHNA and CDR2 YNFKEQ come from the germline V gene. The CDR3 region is CASSQDVGQGYNEQFF. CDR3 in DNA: TGTGCCAGCAGCCAAGATGTGGGACAGGGGTACAATGAGCAGTTCTTC.

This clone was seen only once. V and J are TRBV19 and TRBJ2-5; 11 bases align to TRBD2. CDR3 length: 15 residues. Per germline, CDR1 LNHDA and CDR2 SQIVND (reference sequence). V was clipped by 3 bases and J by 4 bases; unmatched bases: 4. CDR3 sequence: CASSISSGGRETQYF. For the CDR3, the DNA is TGTGCCAGTAGTATTTCTAGCGGGGGGAGAGAGACCCAGTACTTC.

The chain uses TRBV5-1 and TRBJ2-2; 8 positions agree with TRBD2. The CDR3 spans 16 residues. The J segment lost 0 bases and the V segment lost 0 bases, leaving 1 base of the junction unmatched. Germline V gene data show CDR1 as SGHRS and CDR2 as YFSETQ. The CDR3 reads CASSLGLAPNTGELFF. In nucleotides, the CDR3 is TGCGCCAGCAGCTTGGGACTAGCGCCGAACACCGGGGAGCTGTTTTTT. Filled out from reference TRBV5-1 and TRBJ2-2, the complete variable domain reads KAGVTQTPRYLIKTRGQQVTLSCSPISGHRSVSWYQQTPGQGLQFLFEYFSETQRNKGNFPGRFSGRQFSNSRSEMNVSTLELGDSALYLCASSLGLAPNTGELFFGEGSRLTVL.

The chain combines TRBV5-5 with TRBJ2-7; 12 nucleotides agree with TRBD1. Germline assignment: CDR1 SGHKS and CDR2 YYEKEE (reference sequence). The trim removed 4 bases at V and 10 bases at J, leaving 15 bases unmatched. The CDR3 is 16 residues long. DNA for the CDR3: TGTGCCAGCAGCCTTGTCCCGGGACAGGGGGCCATGCTTCAGTACTTC. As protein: CASSLVPGQGAMLQYF.

The CDR3 sequence: CASSLRGGNNEQFF. CDR3 DNA sequence: TGTGCCAGTAGTCTCCGAGGAGGGAACAATGAGCAGTTCTTC. This chain connects TRBV19 to TRBJ2-1, with D maybe TRBD2 (6 bases). V gave up 5 bases and J gave up 5 bases, with 13 bases separating them. CDR1 LNHDA and CDR2 SQIVND come from the germline V gene (reference sequence). This CDR3 region has 14 residues.

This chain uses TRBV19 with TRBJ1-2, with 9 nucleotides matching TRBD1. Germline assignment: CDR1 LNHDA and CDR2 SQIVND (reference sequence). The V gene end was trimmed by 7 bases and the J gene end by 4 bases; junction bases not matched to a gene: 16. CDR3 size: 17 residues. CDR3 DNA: TGTGCCAGTACTAGATCCACCGGGACAGGGATTTCCTATGGCTACACCTTC. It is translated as CASTRSTGTGISYGYTF.

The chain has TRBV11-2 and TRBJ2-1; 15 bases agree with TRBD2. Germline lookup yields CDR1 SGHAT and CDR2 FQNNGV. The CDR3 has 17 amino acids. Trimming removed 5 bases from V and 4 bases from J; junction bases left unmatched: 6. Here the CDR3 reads CASSPPGLAGGYNEQFF. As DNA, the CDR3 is TGTGCCAGCAGCCCTCCTGGACTAGCGGGGGGGTACAATGAGCAGTTCTTC.

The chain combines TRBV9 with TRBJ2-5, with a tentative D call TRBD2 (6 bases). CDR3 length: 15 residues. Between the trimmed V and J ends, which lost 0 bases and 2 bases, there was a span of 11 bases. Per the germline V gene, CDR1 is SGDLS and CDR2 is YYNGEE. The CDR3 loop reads CASSVGGSGQETQYF. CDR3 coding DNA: TGTGCCAGCAGCGTAGGGGGTAGCGGACAAGAGACCCAGTACTTC. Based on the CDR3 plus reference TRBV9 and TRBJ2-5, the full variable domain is DSGVTQTPKHLITATGQRVTLRCSPRSGDLSVYWYQQSLDQGLQFLIQYYNGEERAKGNILERFSAQQFPDLHSELNLSSLELGDSALYFCASSVGGSGQETQYFGPGTRLLVL.

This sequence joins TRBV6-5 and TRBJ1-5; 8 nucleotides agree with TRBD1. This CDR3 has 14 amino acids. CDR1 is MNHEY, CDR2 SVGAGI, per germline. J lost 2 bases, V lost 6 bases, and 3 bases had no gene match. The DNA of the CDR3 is TGTGCCAGCAGGCCGACAGGGGGCAATCAGCCCCAGCATTTT. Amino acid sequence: CASRPTGGNQPQHF.

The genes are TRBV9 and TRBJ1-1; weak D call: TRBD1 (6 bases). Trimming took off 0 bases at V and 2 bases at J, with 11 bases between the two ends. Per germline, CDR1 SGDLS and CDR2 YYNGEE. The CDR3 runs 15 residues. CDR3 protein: CASSVGGGINTEAFF. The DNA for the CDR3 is TGTGCCAGCAGCGTAGGAGGGGGAATAAACACTGAAGCTTTCTTT.

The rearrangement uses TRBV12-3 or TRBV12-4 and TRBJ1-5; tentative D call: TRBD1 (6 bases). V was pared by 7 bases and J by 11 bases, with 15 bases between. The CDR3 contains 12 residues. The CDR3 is CASMKGGRTQHF. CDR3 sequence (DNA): TGTGCCAGCATGAAAGGGGGAAGGACCCAGCATTTT.

The CDR3 loop reads CASSLSQRDTQYF. CDR3 bases: TGTGCCAGCAGCTTGTCTCAACGGGATACGCAGTATTTT. The chain is built from TRBV7-6 and TRBJ2-3; D gene unclear. The V gene's germline CDR1 is SGHVS and CDR2 FNYEAQ. The V and J ends lost 3 bases and 6 bases respectively, with 10 bases between them. This CDR3 contains 13 residues.

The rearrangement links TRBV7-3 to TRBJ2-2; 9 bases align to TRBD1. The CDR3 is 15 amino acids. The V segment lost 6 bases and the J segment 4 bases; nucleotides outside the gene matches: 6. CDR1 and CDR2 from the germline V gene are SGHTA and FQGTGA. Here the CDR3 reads CASSAGQGSTGELFF. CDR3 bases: TGTGCCAGCAGTGCCGGACAGGGGTCCACCGGGGAGCTGTTTTTT.

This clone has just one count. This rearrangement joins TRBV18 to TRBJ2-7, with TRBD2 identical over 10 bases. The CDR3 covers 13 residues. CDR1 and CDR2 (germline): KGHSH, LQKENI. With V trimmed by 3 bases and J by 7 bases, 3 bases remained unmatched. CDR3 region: CASSPQLAGEQYV. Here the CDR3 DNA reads TGTGCCAGCTCACCGCAACTAGCGGGGGAGCAGTACGTC.